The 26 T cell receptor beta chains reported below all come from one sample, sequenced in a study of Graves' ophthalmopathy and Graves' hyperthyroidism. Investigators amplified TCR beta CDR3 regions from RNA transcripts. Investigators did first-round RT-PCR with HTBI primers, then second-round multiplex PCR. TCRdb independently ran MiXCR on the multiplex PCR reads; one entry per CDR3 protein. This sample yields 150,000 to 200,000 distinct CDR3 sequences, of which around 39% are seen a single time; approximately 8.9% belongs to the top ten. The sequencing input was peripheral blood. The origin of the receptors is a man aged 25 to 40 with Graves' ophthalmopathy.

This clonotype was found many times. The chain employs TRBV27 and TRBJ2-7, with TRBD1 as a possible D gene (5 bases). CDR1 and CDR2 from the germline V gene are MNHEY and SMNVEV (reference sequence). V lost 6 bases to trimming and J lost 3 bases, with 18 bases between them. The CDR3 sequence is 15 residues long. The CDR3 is CASRLTAGLDYEQYF. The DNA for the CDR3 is TGTGCCAGCAGACTAACGGCAGGGTTGGACTACGAGCAGTACTTC.

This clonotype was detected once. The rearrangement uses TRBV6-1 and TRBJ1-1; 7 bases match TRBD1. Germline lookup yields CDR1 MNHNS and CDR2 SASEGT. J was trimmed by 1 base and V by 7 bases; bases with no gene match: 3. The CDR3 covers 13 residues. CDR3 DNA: TGTGCCAGCACTAAGGGGGCGAACACTGAAGCTTTCTTT. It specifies CASTKGANTEAFF.

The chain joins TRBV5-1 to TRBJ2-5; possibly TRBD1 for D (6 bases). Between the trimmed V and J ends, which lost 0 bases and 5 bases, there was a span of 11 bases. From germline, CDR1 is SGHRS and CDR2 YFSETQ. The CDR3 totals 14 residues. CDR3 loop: CASSLDRAAETQYF. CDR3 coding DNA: TGCGCCAGCAGCTTGGACAGGGCGGCGGAGACCCAGTACTTC.

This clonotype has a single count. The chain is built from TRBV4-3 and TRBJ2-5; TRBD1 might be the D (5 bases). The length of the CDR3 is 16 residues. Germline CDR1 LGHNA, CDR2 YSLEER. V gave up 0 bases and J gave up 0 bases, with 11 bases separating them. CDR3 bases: TGCGCCAGCAGCCAAGATCAGGGAAGGAACCAAGAGACCCAGTACTTC. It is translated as CASSQDQGRNQETQYF.

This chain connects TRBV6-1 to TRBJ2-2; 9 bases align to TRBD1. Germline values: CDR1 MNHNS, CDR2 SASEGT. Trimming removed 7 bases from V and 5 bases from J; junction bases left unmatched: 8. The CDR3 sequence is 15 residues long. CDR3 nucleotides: TGTGCCAGCAACCCGGGACAGGGTAATACCGGGGAGCTGTTTTTT. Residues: CASNPGQGNTGELFF.

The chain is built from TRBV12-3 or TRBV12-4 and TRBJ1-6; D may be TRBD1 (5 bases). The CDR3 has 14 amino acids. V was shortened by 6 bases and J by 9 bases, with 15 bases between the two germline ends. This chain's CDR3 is CASRLGVVTSPLHF. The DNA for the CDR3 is TGTGCCAGCAGGCTAGGGGTAGTAACTTCACCCCTCCACTTT.

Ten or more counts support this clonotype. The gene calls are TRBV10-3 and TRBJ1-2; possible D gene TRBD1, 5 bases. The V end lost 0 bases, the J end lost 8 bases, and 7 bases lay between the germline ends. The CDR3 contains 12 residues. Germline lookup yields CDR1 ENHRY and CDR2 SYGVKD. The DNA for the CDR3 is TGTGCCATCAGTGAGTCGGGGCTCGGCTACACCTTC. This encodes CAISESGLGYTF.

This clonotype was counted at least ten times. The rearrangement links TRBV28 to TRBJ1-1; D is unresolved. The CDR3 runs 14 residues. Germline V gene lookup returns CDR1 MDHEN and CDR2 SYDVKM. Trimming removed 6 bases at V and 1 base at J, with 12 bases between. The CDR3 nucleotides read TGTGCCAGCAGCTCCGCACACGGGAACACTGAAGCTTTCTTT. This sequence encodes CASSSAHGNTEAFF. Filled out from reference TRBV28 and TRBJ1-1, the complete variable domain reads DVKVTQSSRYLVKRTGEKVFLECVQDMDHENMFWYRQDPGLGLRLIYFSYDVKMKEKGDIPEGYSVSREKKERFSLILESASTNQTSMYLCASSSAHGNTEAFFGQGTRLTVV.

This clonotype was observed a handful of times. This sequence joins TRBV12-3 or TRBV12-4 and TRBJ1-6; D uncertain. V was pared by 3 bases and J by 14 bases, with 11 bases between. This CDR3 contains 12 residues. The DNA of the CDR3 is TGTGCCAGCAGTTTGGGGAGGGTGTCCCTCCACTTT. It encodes CASSLGRVSLHF.

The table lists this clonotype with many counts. CDR3 DNA sequence: TGTGCCAGCAGCTTACCCTCAGACAGGGAGTCTTACGAGCAGTACTTC. Amino acid sequence: CASSLPSDRESYEQYF. The genes are TRBV7-2 and TRBJ2-7; 7 nucleotides align to TRBD1. With 2 bases clipped from V and 4 bases from J, the junction kept 11 bases outside the gene matches. This CDR3 comprises 16 residues. The germline CDR1 and CDR2 sequences are SGHTA and FQGNSA.

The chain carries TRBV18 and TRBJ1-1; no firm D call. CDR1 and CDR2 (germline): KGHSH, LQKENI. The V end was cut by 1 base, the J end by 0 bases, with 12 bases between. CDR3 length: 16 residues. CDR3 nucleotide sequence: TGTGCCAGCTCACCACGCGCCGCGACTGTGAACACTGAAGCTTTCTTT. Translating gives CASSPRAATVNTEAFF.

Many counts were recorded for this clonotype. The CDR3 protein is CASSPNREGTEAFF. The CDR3 coding sequence is TGTGCCAGCTCACCGAACAGGGAGGGCACTGAAGCTTTCTTT. The gene calls are TRBV18 and TRBJ1-1, with a possible D match to TRBD1 (6 bases). CDR3 size: 14 residues. Germline lookup yields CDR1 KGHSH and CDR2 LQKENI. V lost 3 bases to trimming and J lost 4 bases, with 12 bases between them.

CDR3 amino acids: CASSYSGATGNTIYF. Written as DNA, the CDR3 is TGTGCCAGCAGTTACTCGGGAGCGACTGGAAACACCATATATTTT. The chain uses TRBV6-2 or TRBV6-3 and TRBJ1-3; no definite D call. Trimming took off 0 bases at V and 2 bases at J, with 8 bases between the two ends. The length of the CDR3 is 15 residues. Germline lookup yields CDR1 MNHEY and CDR2 SVGEGT.

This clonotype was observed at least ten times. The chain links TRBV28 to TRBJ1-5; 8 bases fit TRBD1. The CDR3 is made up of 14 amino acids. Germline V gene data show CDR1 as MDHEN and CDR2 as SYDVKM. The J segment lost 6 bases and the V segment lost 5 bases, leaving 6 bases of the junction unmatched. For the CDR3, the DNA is TGTGCCAGCAGTCCCGGACAGGGCACTCAGCCCCAGCATTTT. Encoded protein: CASSPGQGTQPQHF.

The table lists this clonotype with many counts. CDR3 residues: CASSSGPKGAYEQYF. CDR3 DNA: TGTGCCAGCAGTTCGGGCCCCAAAGGGGCCTACGAGCAGTACTTC. The chain combines TRBV6-2 or TRBV6-3 with TRBJ2-7; D might be TRBD1 (5 bases). V lost 4 bases and J 2 bases, leaving 15 bases between the germline ends. There are 15 residues in the CDR3. CDR1 is MNHEY and CDR2 is SVGEGT in the germline V gene.

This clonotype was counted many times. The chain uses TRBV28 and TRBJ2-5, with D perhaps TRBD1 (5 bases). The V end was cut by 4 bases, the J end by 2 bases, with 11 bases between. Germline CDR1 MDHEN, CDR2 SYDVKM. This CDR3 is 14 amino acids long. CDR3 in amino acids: CASSSGKGQETQYF. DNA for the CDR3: TGTGCCAGCAGTTCTGGGAAGGGGCAAGAGACCCAGTACTTC.

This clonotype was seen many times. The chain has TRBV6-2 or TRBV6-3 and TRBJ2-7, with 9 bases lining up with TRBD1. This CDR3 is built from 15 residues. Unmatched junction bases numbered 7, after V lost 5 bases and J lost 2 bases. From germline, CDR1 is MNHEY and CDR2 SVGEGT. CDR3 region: CASSTPGQGPYEQYF. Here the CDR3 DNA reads TGTGCCAGCAGTACGCCGGGACAGGGTCCCTACGAGCAGTACTTC.

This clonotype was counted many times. CDR3 residues: CSASSPVLHSNQPQHF. DNA for the CDR3: TGCAGTGCTAGTTCCCCGGTACTGCATAGCAATCAGCCCCAGCATTTT. J is TRBJ1-5 and V is TRBV20-1; D not certain. The CDR3 runs 16 residues. V was pared by 3 bases and J by 0 bases, with 15 bases between. CDR1 is DFQATT, CDR2 SNEGSKA, per germline (reference sequence).

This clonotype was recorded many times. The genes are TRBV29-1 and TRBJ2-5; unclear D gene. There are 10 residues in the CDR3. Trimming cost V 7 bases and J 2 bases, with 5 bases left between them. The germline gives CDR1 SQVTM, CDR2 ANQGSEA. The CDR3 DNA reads TGCAGCGGGGTTCAAGAGACCCAGTACTTC. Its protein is CSGVQETQYF.

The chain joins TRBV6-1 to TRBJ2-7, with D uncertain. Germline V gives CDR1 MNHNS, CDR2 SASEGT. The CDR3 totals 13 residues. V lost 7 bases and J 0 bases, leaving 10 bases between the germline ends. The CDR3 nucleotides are TGTGCCAGCACCTCCGGGTCCTCCTACGAGCAGTACTTC. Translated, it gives CASTSGSSYEQYF.

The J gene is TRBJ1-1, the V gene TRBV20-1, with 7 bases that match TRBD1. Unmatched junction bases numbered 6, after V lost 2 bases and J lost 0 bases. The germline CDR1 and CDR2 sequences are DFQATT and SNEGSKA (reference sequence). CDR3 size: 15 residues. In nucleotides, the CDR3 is TGCAGTGCTAGATATTCGACAGGGTTGAACACTGAAGCTTTCTTT. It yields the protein CSARYSTGLNTEAFF.

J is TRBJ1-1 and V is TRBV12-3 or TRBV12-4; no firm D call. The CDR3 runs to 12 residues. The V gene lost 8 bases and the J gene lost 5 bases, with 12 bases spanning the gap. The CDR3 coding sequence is TGTGCCAGCTCATACAGTCGAACTGAAGCTTTCTTT. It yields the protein CASSYSRTEAFF.

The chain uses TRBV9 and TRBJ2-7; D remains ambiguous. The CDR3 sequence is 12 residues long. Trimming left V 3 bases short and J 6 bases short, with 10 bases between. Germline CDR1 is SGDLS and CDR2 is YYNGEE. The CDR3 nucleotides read TGTGCCAGCAGCGGGTTGTCTGCCGAGCAGTACTTC. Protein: CASSGLSAEQYF.

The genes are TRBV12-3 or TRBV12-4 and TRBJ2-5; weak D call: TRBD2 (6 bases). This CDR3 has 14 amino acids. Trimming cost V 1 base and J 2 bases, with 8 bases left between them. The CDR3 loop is CASSLGDLQETQYF. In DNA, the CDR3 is TGTGCCAGCAGTTTAGGGGACTTGCAAGAGACCCAGTACTTC.

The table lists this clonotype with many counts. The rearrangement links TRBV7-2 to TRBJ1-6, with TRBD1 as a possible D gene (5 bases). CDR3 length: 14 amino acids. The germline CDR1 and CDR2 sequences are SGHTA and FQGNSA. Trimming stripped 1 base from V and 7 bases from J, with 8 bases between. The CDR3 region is CASSLDYRNSPLHF. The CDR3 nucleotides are TGTGCCAGCAGCTTAGATTACAGGAATTCACCCCTCCACTTT.

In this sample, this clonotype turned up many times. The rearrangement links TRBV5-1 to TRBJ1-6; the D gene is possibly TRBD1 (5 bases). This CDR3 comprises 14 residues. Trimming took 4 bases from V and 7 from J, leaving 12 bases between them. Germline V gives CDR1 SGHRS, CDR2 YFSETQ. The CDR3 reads CASSERGGNSPLHF. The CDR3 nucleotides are TGCGCCAGCAGCGAAAGGGGTGGGAATTCACCCCTCCACTTT.